This T cell receptor beta chain was sequenced for a study of identifying expanded T cells in peripheral blood. General study results and limits: Clone count variance between roughly 2-week samples rose with total template count. Over two and four weeks, about 15 and 19 clones changed, versus 1.2 between replicates.

Comments on this clone: The antigen remains unidentified.

The repertoire was sequenced with immunoSEQ multiplex PCR; TCRdb's copy has only in-frame clones and lacks some. The data hold 81,000 or so clones, with 80% to 85% observed a single time. Collection occurred without any documented infections or immune events in donors. CDR1 is SGHTA, CDR2 FQGTGA, per germline. The CDR3 totals 15 residues. Trimming left V 2 bases short and J 1 base short, with 11 bases between. This clonotype originated in a person aged 18 to 70 in good health. The chain has TRBV7-3 and TRBJ1-1; tentative D call: TRBD1 (5 bases). The sample consisted of blood. CDR3 DNA sequence: TGTGCCAGCAGCTTAGCCGCGGGGGAGAACACTGAAGCTTTCTTT. It codes for CASSLAAGENTEAFF.